These T cell receptor beta chains were read from a single sample in a study of blood T cell repertoires in COVID-19. Generated by immunoSEQ multiplex PCR, the TCRdb table keeps only in-frame clones and is missing some. The table includes some 100,000 clones, just under 95% detected once. The specimen was peripheral blood. The source is a man in his sixties or seventies with acute or convalescent COVID-19. The CDR3 runs from the conserved cysteine through the conserved F or W. A D gene is named only where the DNA matches it firmly. Not every row has a clone size; where given, it reads once, few, many or a size class.

D gene: -
V gene: TRBV11-2
clone size: -
J gene: TRBJ2-7
CDR3 protein: CASSLVQVDEQYF
CDR3 DNA: TGTGCCAGCAGCTTAGTACAGGTCGACGAGCAGTACTTC

D gene: -
V gene: TRBV4-1
clone size: -
J gene: TRBJ1-1
CDR3 protein: CASSQVQGRAEAFF
CDR3 DNA: TGCGCCAGCAGCCAAGTGCAGGGGAGGGCTGAAGCTTTCTTT

D gene: -
V gene: TRBV5-1
clone size: -
J gene: TRBJ2-7
CDR3 protein: CASSLSGSVYEQYF
CDR3 DNA: TGCGCCAGCAGCTTATCCGGGAGTGTCTACGAGCAGTACTTC

D gene: TRBD1
V gene: TRBV7-9
clone size: -
J gene: TRBJ1-1
CDR3 protein: CASSLKDRGMNTEAFF
CDR3 DNA: TGTGCCAGCAGCTTAAAGGACAGGGGGATGAACACTGAAGCTTTCTTT

D gene: TRBD1
V gene: TRBV5-1
clone size: -
J gene: TRBJ2-3
CDR3 protein: CASSPRQGGTDTQYF
CDR3 DNA: TGCGCCAGCAGCCCGAGACAGGGAGGCACAGATACGCAGTATTTT

D gene: -
V gene: TRBV13
clone size: -
J gene: TRBJ2-1
CDR3 protein: CASSLRGAVYNEQFF
CDR3 DNA: TGTGCCAGCAGCTTACGGGGGGCTGTTTACAATGAGCAGTTCTTC

D gene: TRBD2
V gene: TRBV5-5
clone size: -
J gene: TRBJ2-7
CDR3 protein: CASSLYGEGSYEQYF
CDR3 DNA: TGTGCCAGCAGCTTATATGGGGAGGGGAGTTACGAGCAGTACTTC

D gene: TRBD1
V gene: TRBV27
clone size: -
J gene: TRBJ2-7
CDR3 protein: CASSLRTGFSYEQYF
CDR3 DNA: TGTGCCAGCAGTCTGCGGACAGGTTTCTCCTACGAGCAGTACTTC

D gene: -
V gene: TRBV6-5
clone size: -
J gene: TRBJ2-5
CDR3 protein: CASSGPQETQYF
CDR3 DNA: TGTGCCAGCTCTGGCCCGCAAGAGACCCAGTACTTC

D gene: -
V gene: TRBV5-6
clone size: once
J gene: TRBJ1-3
CDR3 protein: CASSGGLSSGNTIYF
CDR3 DNA: TGTGCCAGCAGCGGTGGTCTTAGCTCTGGAAACACCATATATTTT

D gene: -
V gene: TRBV2
clone size: few
J gene: TRBJ2-7
CDR3 protein: CASTLGYEQYF
CDR3 DNA: TGTGCCAGCACTCTCGGCTACGAGCAGTACTTC

D gene: TRBD1
V gene: TRBV2
clone size: -
J gene: TRBJ1-4
CDR3 protein: CASSRQGTDEKLFF
CDR3 DNA: TGTGCCAGCAGTCGACAGGGAACGGACGAAAAACTGTTTTTT

D gene: TRBD1
V gene: TRBV6-5
clone size: -
J gene: TRBJ2-1
CDR3 protein: CASSSAGTGNNEQFF
CDR3 DNA: TGTGCCAGCAGTTCAGCCGGGACAGGGAACAATGAGCAGTTCTTC

D gene: -
V gene: TRBV19
clone size: -
J gene: TRBJ1-1
CDR3 protein: CASKRLLTSQVTEAFF
CDR3 DNA: TGTGCCAGTAAAAGACTACTAACCTCCCAAGTTACTGAAGCTTTCTTT

D gene: TRBD1
V gene: TRBV2
clone size: -
J gene: TRBJ2-3
CDR3 protein: CASSEGTGLSTDTQYF
CDR3 DNA: TGTGCCAGCAGTGAAGGGACAGGGTTAAGCACAGATACGCAGTATTTT

D gene: -
V gene: TRBV29-1
clone size: -
J gene: TRBJ2-3
CDR3 protein: CSVELADGLDTQYF
CDR3 DNA: TGCAGCGTTGAATTGGCTGACGGGTTGGATACGCAGTATTTT

D gene: TRBD2
V gene: TRBV29-1
clone size: once
J gene: TRBJ2-2
CDR3 protein: CSAREGDTGELFF
CDR3 DNA: TGCAGCGCTCGGGAGGGGGACACCGGGGAGCTGTTTTTT

D gene: -
V gene: TRBV18
clone size: -
J gene: TRBJ2-7
CDR3 protein: CASSPLTGLGEQYF
CDR3 DNA: TGTGCCAGCTCACCACTCACAGGGCTGGGCGAGCAGTACTTC

D gene: TRBD1
V gene: TRBV5-1
clone size: -
J gene: TRBJ1-2
CDR3 protein: CASRRDRSDGYTF
CDR3 DNA: TGCGCCAGCAGACGGGACAGGAGCGATGGCTACACCTTC

D gene: TRBD1
V gene: TRBV7-8
clone size: -
J gene: TRBJ1-3
CDR3 protein: CASSSFRLPGQGKGNTIYF
CDR3 DNA: TGTGCCAGCAGCTCCTTTCGGTTACCGGGACAGGGGAAAGGAAACACCATATATTTT

D gene: -
V gene: TRBV29-1
clone size: -
J gene: TRBJ1-1
CDR3 protein: CSVREQSLSAFF
CDR3 DNA: TGCAGCGTGAGGGAACAGAGTCTTTCCGCTTTCTTT

D gene: -
V gene: TRBV1
clone size: -
J gene: TRBJ2-1
CDR3 protein: CTSSQDLAGLPVEQFF
CDR3 DNA: TGCACCAGCAGCCAAGATCTAGCGGGGCTACCTGTTGAGCAGTTCTTC

D gene: TRBD2
V gene: TRBV7-2
clone size: -
J gene: TRBJ2-2
CDR3 protein: CASKTGGTGELFF
CDR3 DNA: TGTGCCAGCAAAACGGGAGGGACCGGGGAGCTGTTTTTT

D gene: TRBD1
V gene: TRBV19
clone size: -
J gene: TRBJ1-2
CDR3 protein: CASSPRDRAYGYTF
CDR3 DNA: TGTGCCAGTAGTCCAAGGGACAGGGCTTATGGCTACACCTTC

D gene: TRBD1
V gene: TRBV19
clone size: -
J gene: TRBJ1-5
CDR3 protein: CASTIQGPSQPQHF
CDR3 DNA: TGTGCCAGTACCATACAGGGGCCCAGTCAGCCCCAGCATTTT

D gene: -
V gene: TRBV21-1
clone size: -
J gene: TRBJ1-2
CDR3 protein: CASRPAGGANYGYTF
CDR3 DNA: TGTGCCAGTCGACCGGCGGGGGGCGCGAACTATGGCTACACCTTC

D gene: -
V gene: TRBV28
clone size: -
J gene: TRBJ2-5
CDR3 protein: CATRGQETQYF
CDR3 DNA: TGTGCCACCCGGGGGCAAGAGACCCAGTACTTC

D gene: -
V gene: TRBV7-9
clone size: -
J gene: TRBJ2-2
CDR3 protein: CASSPLPGLPNTGELFF
CDR3 DNA: TGTGCCAGCAGCCCATTACCGGGACTTCCGAACACCGGGGAGCTGTTTTTT

D gene: -
V gene: TRBV28
clone size: -
J gene: TRBJ2-2
CDR3 protein: CASPAPGTGELFF
CDR3 DNA: TGTGCCAGCCCCGCCCCGGGAACCGGGGAGCTGTTTTTT

D gene: -
V gene: TRBV25-1
clone size: -
J gene: TRBJ1-3
CDR3 protein: CASSEIGVGGSSGNTIYF
CDR3 DNA: TGTGCCAGCAGTGAAATTGGTGTTGGGGGCAGCTCTGGAAACACCATATATTTT

D gene: TRBD1
V gene: TRBV6-2/TRBV6-3
clone size: -
J gene: TRBJ2-4
CDR3 protein: CASSRGQGAAKNIQYF
CDR3 DNA: TGTGCCAGCAGCCGCGGACAGGGGGCGGCCAAAAACATTCAGTACTTC

D gene: -
V gene: TRBV5-8
clone size: -
J gene: TRBJ1-2
CDR3 protein: CASTPRVGNYGYTF
CDR3 DNA: TGTGCCAGCACCCCCAGGGTCGGGAACTATGGCTACACCTTC

D gene: -
V gene: TRBV4-2
clone size: -
J gene: TRBJ2-1
CDR3 protein: CASSQDFMQGIYNEQFF
CDR3 DNA: TGTGCCAGCAGCCAAGATTTTATGCAGGGCATATACAATGAGCAGTTCTTC